Shown below are 19 T cell receptor beta chains from a single sample sequenced in a study of identical twins. Via MiXCR, TCRdb re-called the 5' RACE reads, giving one row per CDR3 protein. The profile shows around 670,000 distinct CDR3 sequences, 5.5% to 6.5% of them singletons. Sequencing used naive T cells sorted from blood. The receptors were sampled from a man between 18 and 35 years old in good health.

In this sample, this clonotype turned up many times. The chain joins TRBV2 to TRBJ2-1, with D maybe TRBD2 (6 bases). V was clipped by 1 base and J by 2 bases, with 9 bases between them. Germline V gives CDR1 SNHLY, CDR2 FYNNEI. This CDR3 region has 15 residues. The DNA for the CDR3 is TGTGCCAGCAGTGAAGGGAGCGGGCCCTACAATGAGCAGTTCTTC. Protein sequence: CASSEGSGPYNEQFF.

This clonotype was observed many times. This chain joins TRBV6-5 and TRBJ1-1; maybe TRBD1 (5 bases). The V end lost 3 bases, the J end lost 4 bases, and 9 bases lay between the germline ends. The germline CDR1 and CDR2 sequences are MNHEY and SVGAGI. The CDR3 spans 13 residues. CDR3 region: CASSYGQGTEAFF. The CDR3 nucleotides read TGTGCCAGCAGTTATGGGCAGGGCACTGAAGCTTTCTTT.

The chain employs TRBV4-2 and TRBJ2-7; 8 bases are shared with TRBD2. This CDR3 spans 15 amino acids. In germline, CDR1 is LGHNA, CDR2 YNFKEQ. With 4 bases clipped from V and 2 bases from J, the junction kept 7 bases outside the gene matches. CDR3 sequence: CASSRGLAATYEQYF. The CDR3 nucleotides are TGTGCCAGCAGCCGCGGACTAGCTGCAACCTACGAGCAGTACTTC.

This rearrangement joins TRBV30 to TRBJ1-1; 7 bases match TRBD1. J gave up 6 bases and V 0 bases, and 7 bases lay outside the gene matches. From germline, CDR1 is GTSNPN and CDR2 SVGIG (reference sequence). There are 14 residues in the CDR3. For the CDR3, the DNA is TGTGCCTGGAGTGTGATGCAGGGGGGCCCTGAAGCTTTCTTT. It specifies CAWSVMQGGPEAFF.

This clonotype was picked up a small number of times. The rearrangement joins TRBV14 to TRBJ2-7; TRBD1 matches 7 bases. Unmatched junction bases numbered 5, after V lost 5 bases and J lost 7 bases. The CDR3 loop spans 12 amino acids. From germline, CDR1 is SGHDN and CDR2 FVKESK. CDR3: CASSTLQGEQYV. The CDR3 DNA follows: TGTGCCAGCAGCACCCTACAGGGGGAGCAGTACGTC.

This clonotype has just a few counts. At one end, the junction sequence differs from germline, possibly due to a read error. The rearrangement joins TRBV20-1 to TRBJ2-3; perhaps TRBD2 as D (6 bases). The CDR3 covers 13 residues. Germline CDR1 and CDR2: DFQATT and SNEGSKA (reference sequence). CDR3 DNA sequence: TGTGCCGATGGCGGGACTAGCACAGATACGCAGTATTTT. Translation gives CADGGTSTDTQYF.

The chain has TRBV14 and TRBJ1-2, with unresolved D. Germline V gene lookup returns CDR1 SGHDN and CDR2 FVKESK. The CDR3 loop spans 14 amino acids. Trimming took off 1 base at V and 0 bases at J, with 6 bases between the two ends. This chain's CDR3 is CASSQVLANYGYTF. The CDR3, as DNA: TGTGCCAGCAGCCAAGTACTGGCTAACTATGGCTACACCTTC.

The chain employs TRBV27 and TRBJ2-7; D possibly corresponds to TRBD2 (7 bases). CDR1 MNHEY and CDR2 SMNVEV come from the germline V gene (reference sequence). The CDR3 has 15 amino acids. Between the trimmed V and J ends, which lost 5 bases and 1 base, there was a span of 15 bases. CDR3 coding DNA: TGTGCCAGCAGTCCCTTTGGGAGGGGGTCCTACGAGCAGTACTTC. Translation: CASSPFGRGSYEQYF.

The table lists this clonotype with many counts. The chain uses TRBV29-1 and TRBJ2-1; 14 bases line up with TRBD2. Germline CDR1 and CDR2: SQVTM and ANQGSEA. J gave up 9 bases and V 7 bases, and 8 bases lay outside the gene matches. The CDR3 extends over 14 amino acids. The CDR3 is CSAYGLAGGGEQFF. The CDR3 nucleotides are TGCAGCGCCTACGGACTAGCGGGAGGTGGTGAGCAGTTCTTC.

This clonotype was counted ten times or more. The chain is built from TRBV12-3 or TRBV12-4 and TRBJ2-7; D is possibly TRBD1 (5 bases). The CDR3 covers 13 residues. The V end lost 7 bases, the J end lost 0 bases, and 10 bases lay between the germline ends. The CDR3 DNA reads as TGTGCCAGCAAGCAGGGTTCCTCCTACGAGCAGTACGTC. This translates into CASKQGSSYEQYV.

This clonotype has only a few counts. The chain recombines TRBV5-1 with TRBJ2-3; D tentatively fits TRBD1 or TRBD2 (6 bases each). CDR3 size: 18 residues. Germline V gene data show CDR1 as SGHRS and CDR2 as YFSETQ. V lost 0 bases, J lost 0 bases, and 17 bases lay in between. The CDR3 coding sequence is TGCGCCAGCAGCTTGGGTCTCGGGGGCCGATTAAGCACAGATACGCAGTATTTT. Translated: CASSLGLGGRLSTDTQYF. Combining the CDR3 with reference TRBV5-1 and TRBJ2-3 gives the whole variable domain KAGVTQTPRYLIKTRGQQVTLSCSPISGHRSVSWYQQTPGQGLQFLFEYFSETQRNKGNFPGRFSGRQFSNSRSEMNVSTLELGDSALYLCASSLGLGGRLSTDTQYFGPGTRLTVL.

Many counts were recorded for this clonotype. The V and J genes are TRBV28 and TRBJ2-7; no firm D call. Trimming removed 1 base from V and 6 bases from J, with 16 bases in between. Germline V gene data show CDR1 as MDHEN and CDR2 as SYDVKM. The CDR3 has 15 amino acids. In DNA, the CDR3 is TGTGCCAGCAGTTTATTCTGGGGAAATTTCGCCGAGCAGTACTTC. This codes for CASSLFWGNFAEQYF.

The chain uses TRBV9 and TRBJ2-3; no firm D call. Trimming took 0 bases from V and 2 from J, leaving 13 bases between them. CDR1 SGDLS and CDR2 YYNGEE come from the germline V gene. The CDR3 loop spans 16 amino acids. CDR3 sequence reads: CASSVEGRSTTDTQYF. The CDR3 DNA reads TGTGCCAGCAGCGTAGAAGGCAGGTCTACCACAGATACGCAGTATTTT.

V is TRBV4-1 and J is TRBJ2-2, with TRBD2 matching over 7 bases. Losses at the gene ends were 0 bases for V and 3 bases for J; bases not matched to a gene: 7. The CDR3 covers 17 residues. Germline CDR1 MGHRA, CDR2 YSYEKL. CDR3 region: CASSQDNRDYHTGELFF. The CDR3, as DNA: TGCGCCAGCAGCCAAGATAACCGGGACTACCACACCGGGGAGCTGTTTTTT.

There are many counts of this clonotype. V is TRBV20-1 and J is TRBJ2-1; D perhaps matches TRBD2 (5 bases). Trimming took 4 bases from V and 7 from J, leaving 20 bases between them. CDR3 length equals 15 residues. Germline lookup yields CDR1 DFQATT and CDR2 SNEGSKA (reference sequence). The CDR3, as DNA: TGCAGTGCTACCTCTAGCCACAAGCTGGAGAATGAGCAGTTCTTC. It yields the protein CSATSSHKLENEQFF.

This clonotype was observed a few times. V usage is TRBV12-3 or TRBV12-4 and J usage is TRBJ1-5; the D gene is possibly TRBD1 (6 bases). Trimming removed 5 bases from V and 2 bases from J, with 16 bases in between. The CDR3 runs to 16 residues. The CDR3 here is CASSHGTPGRNQPQHF. The CDR3 DNA reads TGTGCCAGCAGTCACGGGACACCCGGACGCAATCAGCCCCAGCATTTT.

V gene TRBV11-2 combines with J gene TRBJ2-7; maybe TRBD2 (5 bases). V lost 8 bases, J lost 7 bases, and 21 bases lay in between. The CDR3 is 14 residues long. Germline lookup yields CDR1 SGHAT and CDR2 FQNNGV. The CDR3 DNA sequence: TGTGCCAGCTTGGAGACCGTCCCGACGGGGGAGCAGTACTTC. Encoded protein: CASLETVPTGEQYF.

This clonotype was counted ten times or more. The genes are TRBV10-3 and TRBJ2-2; D not resolved. The CDR3 has 15 residues. V was trimmed by 4 bases and J by 2 bases, leaving 11 bases between them. Per the germline V gene, CDR1 is ENHRY and CDR2 is SYGVKD. The CDR3 protein is CAISGPGLNTGELFF. CDR3 nucleotides: TGTGCCATCAGTGGCCCAGGCCTTAACACCGGGGAGCTGTTTTTT.

The CDR3 DNA sequence: TGTGCCAGCAGTTTATCGTTTTGGGGGACAGGGAAAAACATTCAGTACTTC. Translating it yields CASSLSFWGTGKNIQYF. The chain carries TRBV28 and TRBJ2-4; 9 nucleotides align to TRBD1. The CDR3 runs to 17 residues. V shed 1 base and J 4 bases; nucleotides not matched to a gene: 8. Germline V gives CDR1 MDHEN, CDR2 SYDVKM.